This TCR beta chain derives from a study of OX40 agonist ivuxolimab in advanced cancers. About the study: Those treated in dose escalation had hepatocellular carcinoma, melanoma, renal cell cancer or head and neck cancer.

Method: immunoSEQ multiplex PCR; TCRdb's copy keeps in-frame clones and lacks some. The sample includes approximately 89,000 clones, about 91% of them seen just once. Germline assignment: CDR1 SGHRS and CDR2 YFSETQ. After removal of 2 bases from V and 0 bases from J, the junction contained 1 base not matched to a gene. This CDR3 region has 15 residues. This clone was seen only a few times. This specimen was CD4+ or CD8+ T cells sorted from blood, taken in a trial of the OX40 agonist ivuxolimab. The receptor was isolated from an adult with an advanced solid tumor such as melanoma, head and neck, liver or kidney cancer. This chain connects TRBV5-1 to TRBJ2-7, with 11 positions matching TRBD2. The CDR3 nucleotides are TGCGCCAGCAGCTTACTAGCGGGGGCCTCCTACGAGCAGTACTTC. This codes for CASSLLAGASYEQYF.